These 9 T cell receptor beta chains came from one sample sequenced in a study of blood T cell repertoires in COVID-19. Assay used: immunoSEQ multiplex PCR; TCRdb lists only in-frame clones, some missing. The repertoire includes 140,000 to 150,000 clones, about three quarters of them detected once, and about 2% sits in the top ten. The specimen was peripheral blood. The receptors originated from a woman aged 55-69 years with acute or convalescent COVID-19.

V and J are TRBV5-6 and TRBJ2-7; D uncertain. Trimming shortened V by 4 bases and J by 5 bases, and 10 bases separated the two germline ends. CDR3 length equals 12 residues. CDR1 and CDR2 (germline): SGHDT, YYEEEE. CDR3 sequence reads: CASSHPSHEQYF. CDR3 DNA: TGTGCCAGCAGCCACCCTAGTCACGAGCAGTACTTC.

The J gene is TRBJ2-2, the V gene TRBV18, with 10 positions matching TRBD2. The V gene's germline CDR1 is KGHSH and CDR2 LQKENI. The CDR3 runs 20 residues. Trimming took 3 bases from V and 1 from J; bases not matched to a gene: 14. Here the CDR3 DNA reads TGTGCCAGCTCACCTAGACTAGCGGGCGCAGCGGCGGGGAACACCGGGGAGCTGTTTTTT. It encodes CASSPRLAGAAAGNTGELFF.

This rearrangement joins TRBV12-3 or TRBV12-4 to TRBJ2-7, with 7 positions matching TRBD2. Unmatched junction bases numbered 3, after V lost 3 bases and J lost 4 bases. CDR3 length: 13 residues. This chain's CDR3 is CASSLRGGYEQYF. DNA for the CDR3: TGTGCCAGCAGTTTGCGGGGAGGGTACGAGCAGTACTTC.

V is TRBV29-1 and J is TRBJ1-2; 7 bases are a match to TRBD1. The CDR3 consists of 13 residues. CDR1 is SQVTM and CDR2 is ANQGSEA in the germline V gene. V was pared by 4 bases and J by 6 bases, with 8 bases of the junction left unmatched. In DNA, the CDR3 is TGCAGCGTTGTCGGCCAGGGGGTTGATGGCTACACCTTC. Translation: CSVVGQGVDGYTF. The full variable domain, in which reference TRBV29-1 and TRBJ1-2 provide the parts outside the CDR3, is SAVISQKPSRDICQRGTSLTIQCQVDSQVTMMFWYRQQPGQSLTLIATANQGSEATYESGFVIDKFPISRPNLTFSTLTVSNMSPEDSSIYLCSVVGQGVDGYTFGSGTRLTVV.

The genes are TRBV5-6 and TRBJ2-7, with 9 bases fitting TRBD1. The CDR3 consists of 15 residues. Germline CDR1 reads SGHDT; CDR2 reads YYEEEE. V was pared by 3 bases and J by 5 bases, with 9 bases of the junction left unmatched. The CDR3 region is CASSSIGTGFHEQYF. The CDR3 bases are TGTGCCAGCAGCTCTATCGGGACAGGGTTCCACGAGCAGTACTTC.

The CDR3 DNA follows: TGTGCCATCAGTGAGGCTCCAGGGGGCAGGGAGCCCCAGCATTTT. Amino acid sequence: CAISEAPGGREPQHF. The chain carries TRBV10-3 and TRBJ1-5, with 8 bases identical to TRBD1. V lost 2 bases, J lost 8 bases, and 8 bases stayed unmatched. Germline lookup yields CDR1 ENHRY and CDR2 SYGVKD. There are 15 residues in the CDR3.

The rearrangement uses TRBV3-1 (or the pseudogene TRBV3-2) and TRBJ1-2; 10 nucleotides agree with TRBD1. V shed 4 bases, J shed 3 bases, and the junction held 5 bases outside the gene matches. This CDR3 is built from 15 residues. The germline CDR1 and CDR2 sequences are LGHDT and YNNKEL (reference sequence). CDR3 nucleotides: TGTGCCAGCAGCCGAACCGGGACAGGGGACTATGGCTACACCTTC. It yields the protein CASSRTGTGDYGYTF.

The J gene is TRBJ2-3, the V gene TRBV5-1; TRBD2 aligns across 8 bases. CDR3 length: 18 residues. V shed 0 bases, J shed 7 bases, and the junction held 16 bases outside the gene matches. The V gene's germline CDR1 is SGHRS and CDR2 YFSETQ. For the CDR3, the DNA is TGCGCCAGCAGCTTGGAGGGGTTAGCGGGAAATGTCGGCAATACGCAGTATTTT. Translating it yields CASSLEGLAGNVGNTQYF.

CDR3 sequence (DNA): TGTGCCAGCAGTTTGACCCTGACAGGGCCCAATCAGCCCCAGCATTTT. Translating it yields CASSLTLTGPNQPQHF. The V gene is TRBV28, the J gene TRBJ1-5; 7 nucleotides align to TRBD1. Germline CDR1 MDHEN, CDR2 SYDVKM. Trimming at V came to 3 bases and at J to 3 bases, leaving 8 bases not matched to a gene. CDR3 length: 16 residues.